The clone carrying this TCR beta chain was counted many times. Its antigen is not known. TCRdb fed the 5' RACE reads into MiXCR, producing one record per CDR3 protein. The sample contains 12,000 or so distinct CDR3 sequences, roughly 14% of which appear only once. CDR1 and CDR2 (germline): DFQATT, SNEGSKA (reference sequence). The junction had 14 bases not matched to a gene; V was cut back by 6 bases and J by 3 bases. The CDR3 extends over 16 amino acids. The time point is: sample taken at primary tumor resection. In each case, whole RNA from tumor, nontumor lung or frozen PBMC was sequenced unsorted. The source of the sample is a study of spatial heterogeneity in lung cancer. Looking at the study overall: Alpha-chain sequences were consistently detected in smaller numbers than beta-chain sequences. General study points: Ubiquitous and regional nonsynonymous mutations were tracked by counts of ubiquitous and regional expanded TCRs, respectively. Sequencing reached an estimated coverage of tumor T cells that was only roughly 7% for alpha chains and 13% to 15% for beta chains. Mutation counts in tumors were tracked by counts of expanded intratumoral alpha and beta TCRs.

The source material was lung tumor tissue, sampled at surgery. The genes are TRBV20-1 and TRBJ1-5; 7 bases fit TRBD1. The TCR comes from a male donor with early-stage non-small cell lung cancer. CDR3 residues: CSAHPPGTANNQPQHF. CDR3 nucleotides: TGCAGTGCCCACCCCCCCGGGACAGCCAACAATCAGCCCCAGCATTTT.